A single sample is the source of the 20 T cell receptor beta chains below, sequenced in a study of cytomegalovirus exposure and HLA in healthy donors. PCR used 60 Vbeta primers and 13 Jbeta primers. Assay used: immunoSEQ multiplex PCR; TCRdb lists only in-frame clones, some missing. This table has about 230,000 clones, more than 70% appearing once. The material sequenced was PBMCs. The source is a human donor in good health.

Here the CDR3 DNA reads TGTGCCAGCAGCTTAGAGCGGGAGAGCTCCTACGAGCAGTACTTC. Protein product: CASSLERESSYEQYF. V is TRBV13 and J is TRBJ2-7, with TRBD2 matching 8 bases. The germline gives CDR1 PRHDT, CDR2 FYEKMQ (reference sequence). Unmatched junction bases numbered 2, after V lost 1 base and J lost 0 bases. The CDR3 runs 15 residues.

This clone was picked up a small number of times. The rearrangement joins TRBV28 to TRBJ1-2; TRBD1 agrees at 7 bases. The CDR3 runs to 14 residues. Germline loops: CDR1 MDHEN, CDR2 SYDVKM. The V gene end was trimmed by 3 bases and the J gene end by 0 bases; junction bases not matched to a gene: 1. CDR3 nucleotide sequence: TGTGCCAGCAGTTTTACAGGGGCTAACTATGGCTACACCTTC. Protein sequence: CASSFTGANYGYTF.

The genes are TRBV6-1 and TRBJ1-4, with D perhaps matching TRBD1 (5 bases). Germline V gene sequence: CDR1 MNHNS, CDR2 SASEGT. V lost 3 bases to trimming and J lost 7 bases, with 12 bases between them. This CDR3 is built from 14 residues. DNA of the CDR3: TGTGCCAGCAGTGACGGAGGGGCAGGTGAAAAACTGTTTTTT. Residues: CASSDGGAGEKLFF.

The chain carries TRBV2 and TRBJ2-7, with TRBD1 matching over 7 bases. V trimming: 5 bases; J trimming: 5 bases; junction bases outside the gene matches: 6. Per germline, CDR1 SNHLY and CDR2 FYNNEI. The CDR3 covers 13 residues. The CDR3, as DNA: TGTGCCAGCAGTCTACAGGGGAACCACGAGCAGTACTTC. Its translation: CASSLQGNHEQYF.

This clone was detected a few times. V usage is TRBV6-4 and J usage is TRBJ2-1; D is unresolved. V lost 4 bases and J lost 9, with 7 bases in between. This CDR3 is 11 amino acids long. Per germline, CDR1 MRHNA and CDR2 SNTAGT. Written as DNA, the CDR3 is TGTGCCAGCAGTGGAGGTACTGAGCAGTTCTTC. It specifies CASSGGTEQFF.

CDR3 amino acids: CASSFDGFTNEKLFF. Written as DNA, the CDR3 is TGCGCCAGCAGCTTCGACGGGTTCACTAATGAAAAACTGTTTTTT. This sequence joins TRBV5-1 and TRBJ1-4; D remains ambiguous. The germline V gene encodes CDR1 SGHRS and CDR2 YFSETQ. V was clipped by 2 bases and J by 2 bases, with 10 bases between them. CDR3 length: 15 amino acids.

The rearrangement uses TRBV9 and TRBJ1-4; weak D call: TRBD1 (5 bases). Trimming cost V 2 bases and J 1 base, with 15 bases left between them. In germline, CDR1 is SGDLS, CDR2 YYNGEE. The CDR3 extends over 17 amino acids. CDR3 sequence reads: CASSVGSGPQTNEKLFF. The CDR3 DNA reads TGTGCCAGCAGCGTCGGGTCAGGGCCCCAAACTAATGAAAAACTGTTTTTT.

The chain joins TRBV5-1 to TRBJ2-7; possible D gene TRBD1, 6 bases. CDR1 and CDR2 from the germline V gene are SGHRS and YFSETQ. The germline V and J ends were trimmed by 0 bases and 6 bases, with 13 bases remaining between them. The CDR3 totals 14 residues. The CDR3 DNA is TGCGCCAGCAGCTTGGCAGACAGGAGAGGCGAGCAGTACTTC. Translation gives CASSLADRRGEQYF.

This chain uses TRBV9 with TRBJ2-7; TRBD2 might be the D (6 bases). CDR1 is SGDLS and CDR2 is YYNGEE in the germline V gene. V lost 0 bases, J lost 0 bases, and 10 bases lay in between. The CDR3 consists of 15 residues. The CDR3 protein is CASSVDVGSSYEQYF. The CDR3 region has the DNA TGTGCCAGCAGCGTAGATGTCGGGAGCTCCTACGAGCAGTACTTC.

The sample holds one count of this clone. The rearrangement joins TRBV14 to TRBJ2-5; 8 bases are shared with TRBD1. Germline CDR1 SGHDN, CDR2 FVKESK. V gave up 6 bases and J gave up 5 bases; unmatched junction bases: 11. The CDR3 contains 15 residues. The CDR3 nucleotides are TGTGCCAGCAGTCCGACAGGGGTCTGGTGGGAGACCCAGTACTTC. It yields the protein CASSPTGVWWETQYF.

This sequence joins TRBV30 and TRBJ1-1, with D perhaps TRBD1 (6 bases). There are 12 residues in the CDR3. Per the germline V gene, CDR1 is GTSNPN and CDR2 is SVGIG (reference sequence). Trimming removed 4 bases at V and 10 bases at J, with 16 bases between. CDR3 DNA: TGTGCCTGGATCCCTGGGGGCATGGGAGCTTTCTTT. Its protein is CAWIPGGMGAFF.

As for this clone: In the same sample, other DNA sequences code for this CDR3. V usage is TRBV7-3 and J usage is TRBJ2-3; TRBD2 matches 7 bases. V lost 3 bases and J lost 4; bases outside the gene matches: 4. CDR3 length: 14 residues. Germline V lookup: CDR1 SGHTA, CDR2 FQGTGA. The CDR3: CASSLGLAADTQYF. DNA of the CDR3: TGTGCCAGCAGCTTGGGGCTAGCGGCAGATACGCAGTATTTT.

V and J are TRBV5-1 and TRBJ2-2; 9 bases fit TRBD2. The CDR3 consists of 16 residues. V was clipped by 0 bases and J by 10 bases; unmatched bases: 10. The germline V gene has CDR1 SGHRS and CDR2 YFSETQ. The CDR3 sequence is CASSLVAGGYAEELFF. As DNA, the CDR3 is TGCGCCAGCAGCTTGGTGGCGGGAGGGTACGCCGAGGAGCTGTTTTTT.

Only one count was recorded for this clone. This chain links TRBV27 with TRBJ1-2; the match to TRBD1 covers 7 bases. Germline CDR1 MNHEY, CDR2 SMNVEV (reference sequence). J was trimmed by 0 bases and V by 3 bases; bases with no gene match: 1. The CDR3 covers 14 residues. The chain's CDR3 is CASSFQGANYGYTF. CDR3 sequence (DNA): TGTGCCAGCAGTTTTCAGGGGGCTAACTATGGCTACACCTTC.

In regard to this clone: An end of the junction differs from the germline gene, which may be a read error. The rearrangement joins TRBV29-1 to TRBJ2-1, with TRBD2 identical over 7 bases. The germline gives CDR1 SQVTM, CDR2 ANQGSEA. The length of the CDR3 is 13 residues. The CDR3 reads CSARGTSYNGQFF. The CDR3 bases are TGCAGCGCGCGGGGGACCTCCTACAATGGGCAGTTCTTC.

The rearrangement links TRBV2 to TRBJ2-7; D is undetermined. V lost 2 bases and J lost 0, with 8 bases in between. The CDR3 runs 14 residues. CDR1 and CDR2 (germline): SNHLY, FYNNEI. The DNA of the CDR3 is TGTGCCAGCAGTGAAATAGGAGCCTCCTACGAGCAGTACTTC. It codes for CASSEIGASYEQYF.

The gene calls are TRBV5-1 and TRBJ1-2, with 8 positions matching TRBD1. V lost 4 bases and J lost 4; bases outside the gene matches: 9. CDR1 and CDR2 (germline): SGHRS, YFSETQ. The CDR3 contains 15 residues. CDR3 sequence (DNA): TGCGCCAGCAGCCCACGGACGGGACAGGCCTATGGCTACACCTTC. It is translated as CASSPRTGQAYGYTF.

Written as DNA, the CDR3 is TGTGCCAGCAGTGAAAGGCAGGCCCAAGAGACCCAGTACTTC. It yields the protein CASSERQAQETQYF. The genes are TRBV25-1 and TRBJ2-5; D gene ambiguous. Trimming removed 2 bases at V and 1 base at J, with 8 bases between. Germline V CDR1 and CDR2: MGHDK, SYGVNS. The CDR3 runs 14 residues.

The CDR3 DNA follows: TGTGCCAGCTCACCACGGTTGGCCGGGACAGAAGACACTGAAGCTTTCTTT. Its protein product is CASSPRLAGTEDTEAFF. This rearrangement joins TRBV18 to TRBJ1-1; 7 bases are a match to TRBD1. Trimming at V came to 1 base and at J to 3 bases, leaving 11 bases not matched to a gene. The length of the CDR3 is 17 residues. Germline-derived CDR1 and CDR2 are KGHSH and LQKENI.

The rearrangement joins TRBV19 to TRBJ1-6, with D possibly TRBD1 on 6 matching bases. This CDR3 is built from 13 residues. V lost 9 bases to trimming and J lost 4 bases, with 10 bases between them. Looked up from germline, CDR1 is LNHDA and CDR2 is SQIVND (reference sequence). CDR3 coding DNA: TGTGCCAGCCGCGGACAGTATAATTCACCCCTCCACTTT. Translation gives CASRGQYNSPLHF.